This TCR beta chain was captured by sequencing in a study of early T cells in non-severe SARS-CoV-2 infection (dated by TCRdb to about 2021). A note on the overall study: Because TCR sequencing relied on bulk RNA taken from unsorted whole blood, pairing of alpha and beta chains was not possible. What the research found in general, with its limitations: Matching against VDJdb was skewed toward anti-spike CD8 responses, likely underestimated virus-specific expansions, and missed private and CD4 specificities.

The table lists this clonotype with many counts. Its binding antigen is unknown. Base qualities were left out, and no much larger clone turns up one base away. Receptor libraries were prepared by 5' RACE. The run used a NextSeq 500. In the TCR library protocol, unique molecular identifiers were attached to individual cDNA molecules to correct for PCR bias and sequencing error. Both TCR alpha and beta chains were sequenced, and tight co-correlation was observed between alpha and beta sequence abundances in each sample. For the original study's pipeline: V gene, J gene and CDR3 annotation of TCR sequences was performed with Decombinator V4. TCRs were defined as expanded if a significant change between any two time points was detected under a Poisson model with p below 0.0001. TCR abundances were normalised to the total number of TCRs sequenced per sample and expressed as counts per million. TRAV1-2 paired with TRAJ12, TRAJ20 or TRAJ33 defined MAIT TCRs, while TRAV10 paired with TRAJ18 defined iNKT TCRs. VDJdb, accessed on 1 November 2021, was searched for TCRs annotated for CMV, EBV and SARS-CoV-2, and TCRs annotated for more than one antigen were excluded. Using fastp at Q25 and MiXCR, TCRdb reprocessed the public reads and kept productive beta chains. One record per CDR3 amino acid sequence lists the most common genes and DNA. These V and J calls are TCRdb output, not the study's own analysis. Here the sample has around 28,000 distinct CDR3 sequences; around 4% occur a single time. The ten largest clones add up to nearly 4.5% of the sample.

Set within a cohort of healthcare workers in London, UK, this nested case-control study involved weekly PCR testing of nasopharyngeal swabs along with blood sampling. Healthcare workers were recruited during the week of the UK lockdown, between 23 and 31 March 2020, and followed weekly for up to roughly 16 weeks. There are 16 amino acids in the CDR3, from cysteine to phenylalanine inclusive. Kept here is only the CDR3 DNA, which spans 48 bases and is read in frame from base 1. Trimming takes 0 bases from V and 2 bases from J, and the germline ends sit 14 bases apart. CDR1 and CDR2, looked up from the germline V gene (reference sequence), are MNHEY and SMNVEV.

Material: whole blood. Rearrangement joined TRBV27 to TRBJ2-7; the D region possibly corresponds to TRBD1 (5 bases align). The receptor was derived from an adult who was a healthcare worker with PCR-confirmed SARS-CoV-2 infection or an uninfected control (not recorded which). The CDR3 in this case is CASSLSTGPVPYEQYF. The DNA reads as follows: TGTGCCAGCAGTTTATCAACAGGCCCCGTTCCCTACGAGCAGTACTTC.